Included here is one T cell receptor beta chain sequence, with context. This CDR3 is built from 11 residues. Germline CDR1 is SGHAT and CDR2 is FQNNGV. V dropped 4 bases and J dropped 11; count of bases not matched to a gene: 2. This specimen belongs to a study of shared clonotypes between healthy human individuals. The table came from immunoSEQ multiplex PCR; TCRdb's copy has only in-frame clones and leaves some out. The table records about 1.5 million clones, around 95% of them present only once. V and J are TRBV11-2 and TRBJ2-7; 10 nucleotides agree with TRBD1. The sequence was obtained from a man aged 30 to 39 in good health. The specimen sequenced was naive CD4+ T cells sorted from blood. Documented subset: CD45RA+ positively selected. As DNA, the CDR3 is TGTGCCAGCAGCTGGGGACAGGGGAAGTACTTC. Translating gives CASSWGQGKYF. The entire variable domain, with the rest obtained from reference TRBV11-2 and TRBJ2-7, is as follows: EAGVAQSPRYKIIEKRQSVAFWCNPISGHATLYWYQQILGQGPKLLIQFQNNGVVDDSQLPKDRFSAERLKGVDSTLKIQPAKLEDSAVYLCASSWGQGKYFGPGTRLTVT.